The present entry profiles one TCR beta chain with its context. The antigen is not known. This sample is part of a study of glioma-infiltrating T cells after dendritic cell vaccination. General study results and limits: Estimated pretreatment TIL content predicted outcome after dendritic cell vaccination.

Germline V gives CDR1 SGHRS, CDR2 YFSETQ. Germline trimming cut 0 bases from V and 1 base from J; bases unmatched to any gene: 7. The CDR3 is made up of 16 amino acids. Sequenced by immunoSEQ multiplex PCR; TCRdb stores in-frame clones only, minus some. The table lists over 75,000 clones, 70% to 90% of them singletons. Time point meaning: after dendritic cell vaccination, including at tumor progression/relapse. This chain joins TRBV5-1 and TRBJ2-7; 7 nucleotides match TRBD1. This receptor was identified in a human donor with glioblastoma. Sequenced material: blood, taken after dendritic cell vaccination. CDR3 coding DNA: TGCGCCAGCAGCTTGGGGGGGACAGCGCCGTCCTACGAGCAGTACTTC. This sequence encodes CASSLGGTAPSYEQYF.